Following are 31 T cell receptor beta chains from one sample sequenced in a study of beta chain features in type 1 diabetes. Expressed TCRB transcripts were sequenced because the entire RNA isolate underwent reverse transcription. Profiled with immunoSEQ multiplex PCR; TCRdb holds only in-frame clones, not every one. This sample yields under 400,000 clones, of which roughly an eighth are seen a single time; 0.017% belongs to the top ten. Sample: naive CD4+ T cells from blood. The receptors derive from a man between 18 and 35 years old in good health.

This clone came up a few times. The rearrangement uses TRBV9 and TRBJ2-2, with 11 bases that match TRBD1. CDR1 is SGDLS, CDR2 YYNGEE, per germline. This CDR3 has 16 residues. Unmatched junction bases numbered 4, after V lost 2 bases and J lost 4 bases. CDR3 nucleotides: TGTGCCAGCAGCGTCCCGGGACAGGGGGGCACCGGGGAGCTGTTTTTT. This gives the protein CASSVPGQGGTGELFF.

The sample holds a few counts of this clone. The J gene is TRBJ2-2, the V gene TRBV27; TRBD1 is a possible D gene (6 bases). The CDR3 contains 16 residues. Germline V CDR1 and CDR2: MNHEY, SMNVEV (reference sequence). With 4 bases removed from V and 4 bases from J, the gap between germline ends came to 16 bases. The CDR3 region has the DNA TGTGCCAGCAGTTCATACAGGGTTCCATTCACCGGGGAGCTGTTTTTT. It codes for CASSSYRVPFTGELFF.

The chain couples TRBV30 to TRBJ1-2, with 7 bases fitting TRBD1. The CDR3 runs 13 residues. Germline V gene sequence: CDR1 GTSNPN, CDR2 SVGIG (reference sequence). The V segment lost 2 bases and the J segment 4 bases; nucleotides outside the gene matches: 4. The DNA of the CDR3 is TGTGCCTGGAGTCAGAACAGGGGCTATGGCTACACCTTC. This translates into CAWSQNRGYGYTF.

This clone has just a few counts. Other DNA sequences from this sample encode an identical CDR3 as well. Here the CDR3 reads CASSLEGGTEAFF. CDR3 nucleotides: TGTGCCAGCAGCTTAGAAGGAGGTACTGAAGCTTTCTTT. The V gene is TRBV7-9, the J gene TRBJ1-1; D gene ambiguous. Germline V lookup: CDR1 SEHNR, CDR2 FQNEAQ (reference sequence). V was shortened by 1 base and J by 5 bases, with 8 bases between the two germline ends. This CDR3 is built from 13 residues.

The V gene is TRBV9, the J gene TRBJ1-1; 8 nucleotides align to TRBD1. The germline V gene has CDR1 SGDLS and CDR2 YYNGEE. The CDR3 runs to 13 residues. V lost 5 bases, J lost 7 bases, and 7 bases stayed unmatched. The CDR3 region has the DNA TGTGCCAGCAGAGCGGGACAGGCAGGTGAAGCTTTCTTT. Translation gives CASRAGQAGEAFF.

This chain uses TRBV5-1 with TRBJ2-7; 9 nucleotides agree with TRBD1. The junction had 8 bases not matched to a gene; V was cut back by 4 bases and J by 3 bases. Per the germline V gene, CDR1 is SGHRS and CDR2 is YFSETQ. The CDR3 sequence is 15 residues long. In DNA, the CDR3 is TGCGCCAGCAGCCAAGGGACAGGGAACGGCTACGAGCAGTACTTC. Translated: CASSQGTGNGYEQYF.

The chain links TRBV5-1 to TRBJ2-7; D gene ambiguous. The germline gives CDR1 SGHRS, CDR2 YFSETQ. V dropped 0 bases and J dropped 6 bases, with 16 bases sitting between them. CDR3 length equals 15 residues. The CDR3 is CASSLDGRQVAEQYF. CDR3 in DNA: TGCGCCAGCAGCTTGGACGGCAGGCAAGTCGCCGAGCAGTACTTC.

CDR3 amino acids: CAIRSWQGQSTDTQYF. Written as DNA, the CDR3 is TGTGCCATACGGTCCTGGCAGGGGCAGTCCACAGATACGCAGTATTTT. V gene TRBV10-3 combines with J gene TRBJ2-3, with D possibly being TRBD1 (6 bases). V lost 9 bases and J 2 bases, leaving 21 bases between the germline ends. The CDR3 spans 16 residues. The germline V gene has CDR1 ENHRY and CDR2 SYGVKD.

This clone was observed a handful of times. CDR3 DNA: TGTGCCAGCTCACCGCCGGCCTCCCGGGGGGAGCAGTACTTC. Translating it yields CASSPPASRGEQYF. V is TRBV18 and J is TRBJ2-7, with TRBD2 as a possible D gene (6 bases). The CDR3 runs 14 residues. Germline V gene lookup returns CDR1 KGHSH and CDR2 LQKENI. Trimming stripped 3 bases from V and 7 bases from J, with 16 bases between. The full variable domain, its missing parts supplied by reference TRBV18 and TRBJ2-7, is NAGVMQNPRHLVRRRGQEARLRCSPMKGHSHVYWYRQLPEEGLKFMVYLQKENIIDESGMPKERFSAEFPKEGPSILRIQQVVRGDSAAYFCASSPPASRGEQYFGPGTRLTVT.

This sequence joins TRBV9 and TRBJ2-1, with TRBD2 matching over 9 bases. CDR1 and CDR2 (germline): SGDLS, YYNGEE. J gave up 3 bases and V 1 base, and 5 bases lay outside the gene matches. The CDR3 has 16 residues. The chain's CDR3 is CASSVMGGRDYNEQFF. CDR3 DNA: TGTGCCAGCAGCGTAATGGGCGGGAGGGACTACAATGAGCAGTTCTTC.

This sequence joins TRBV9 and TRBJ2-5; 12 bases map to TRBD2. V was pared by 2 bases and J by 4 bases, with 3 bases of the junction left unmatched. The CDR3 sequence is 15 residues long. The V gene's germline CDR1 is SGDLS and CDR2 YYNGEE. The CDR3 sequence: CASSVLGLAGETQYF. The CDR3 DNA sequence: TGTGCCAGCAGCGTCTTGGGACTAGCGGGAGAGACCCAGTACTTC.

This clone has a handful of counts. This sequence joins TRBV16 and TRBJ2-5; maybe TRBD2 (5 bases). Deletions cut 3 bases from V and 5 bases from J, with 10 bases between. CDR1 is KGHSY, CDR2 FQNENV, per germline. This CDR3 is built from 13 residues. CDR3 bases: TGTGCCAGCAGCCAGGCTTCGGGGGAGACCCAGTACTTC. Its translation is CASSQASGETQYF.

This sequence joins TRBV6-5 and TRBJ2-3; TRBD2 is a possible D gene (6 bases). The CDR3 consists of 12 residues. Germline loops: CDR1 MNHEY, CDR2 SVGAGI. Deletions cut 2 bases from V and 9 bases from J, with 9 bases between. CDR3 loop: CASSYGGVTQYF. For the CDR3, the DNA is TGTGCCAGCAGTTACGGCGGGGTGACGCAGTATTTT.

CDR3 residues: CASSLDDTGKYGYTF. The CDR3 bases are TGTGCCAGCAGCTTAGACGATACAGGGAAATATGGCTACACCTTC. This chain links TRBV28 with TRBJ1-2; weak D call: TRBD1 (6 bases). V was clipped by 6 bases and J by 5 bases, with 19 bases between them. The CDR3 has 15 residues. In germline, CDR1 is MDHEN, CDR2 SYDVKM.

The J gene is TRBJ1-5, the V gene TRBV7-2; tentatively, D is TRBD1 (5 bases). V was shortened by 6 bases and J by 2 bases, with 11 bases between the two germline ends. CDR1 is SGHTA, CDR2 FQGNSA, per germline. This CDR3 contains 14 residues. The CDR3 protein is CASSPWGGNQPQHF. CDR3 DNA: TGTGCCAGCAGTCCATGGGGGGGCAATCAGCCCCAGCATTTT.

The CDR3 DNA reads as TGTGCCAGCAGTTTGGAGTCTCGCAATCAGCCCCAGCATTTT. This translates into CASSLESRNQPQHF. This chain uses TRBV28 with TRBJ1-5, with D unresolved. The germline gives CDR1 MDHEN, CDR2 SYDVKM. This CDR3 comprises 14 residues. The V end was cut by 3 bases, the J end by 2 bases, with 8 bases between.

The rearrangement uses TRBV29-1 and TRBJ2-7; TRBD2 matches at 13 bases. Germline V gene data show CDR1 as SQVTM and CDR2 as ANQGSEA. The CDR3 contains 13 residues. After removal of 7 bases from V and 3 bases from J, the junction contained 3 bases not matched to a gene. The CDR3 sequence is CSGRLAGGYEQYF. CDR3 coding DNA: TGCAGCGGAAGACTAGCGGGGGGCTACGAGCAGTACTTC.

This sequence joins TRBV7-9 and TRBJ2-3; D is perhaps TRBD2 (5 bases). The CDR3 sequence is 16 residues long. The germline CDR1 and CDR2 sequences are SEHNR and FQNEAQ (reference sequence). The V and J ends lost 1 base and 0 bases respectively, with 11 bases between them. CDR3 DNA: TGTGCCAGCAGCTTAGGTTTTGGGGAGAGCACAGATACGCAGTATTTT. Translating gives CASSLGFGESTDTQYF.

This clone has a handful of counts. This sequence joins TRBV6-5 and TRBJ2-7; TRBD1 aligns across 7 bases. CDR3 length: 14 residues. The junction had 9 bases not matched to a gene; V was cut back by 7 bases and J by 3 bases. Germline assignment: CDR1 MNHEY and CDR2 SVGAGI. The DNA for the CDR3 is TGTGCCAGCACCCGGGACCGGGACAGCTACGAGCAGTACTTC. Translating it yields CASTRDRDSYEQYF.

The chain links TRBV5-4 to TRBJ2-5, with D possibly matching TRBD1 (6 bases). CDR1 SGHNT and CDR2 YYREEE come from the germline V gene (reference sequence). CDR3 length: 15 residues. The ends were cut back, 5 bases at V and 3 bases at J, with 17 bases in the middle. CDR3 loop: CASSLPQGYEETQYF. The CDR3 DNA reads TGTGCCAGCAGTTTACCACAGGGATACGAAGAGACCCAGTACTTC.

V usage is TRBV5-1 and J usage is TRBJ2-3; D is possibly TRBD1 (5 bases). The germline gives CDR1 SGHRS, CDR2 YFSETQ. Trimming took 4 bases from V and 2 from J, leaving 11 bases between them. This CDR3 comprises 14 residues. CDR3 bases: TGCGCCAGCAGCGACCAGGGTAACACAGATACGCAGTATTTT. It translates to CASSDQGNTDTQYF.

The DNA of the CDR3 is TGTGCCAGCAGCGTAGACGTCAGGGGGTCGGGCGAGCAGTACTTC. Translation gives CASSVDVRGSGEQYF. The chain employs TRBV9 and TRBJ2-7; TRBD1 aligns across 7 bases. The CDR3 spans 15 residues. The germline CDR1 and CDR2 sequences are SGDLS and YYNGEE. Losses at the gene ends were 0 bases for V and 6 bases for J; bases not matched to a gene: 9.

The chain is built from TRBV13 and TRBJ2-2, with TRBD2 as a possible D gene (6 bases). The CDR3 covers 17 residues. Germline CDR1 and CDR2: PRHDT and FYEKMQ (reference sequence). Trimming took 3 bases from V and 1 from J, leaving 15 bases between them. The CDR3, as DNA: TGTGCCAGCAGCTTTATGTGGACTACCGAGAACACCGGGGAGCTGTTTTTT. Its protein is CASSFMWTTENTGELFF.

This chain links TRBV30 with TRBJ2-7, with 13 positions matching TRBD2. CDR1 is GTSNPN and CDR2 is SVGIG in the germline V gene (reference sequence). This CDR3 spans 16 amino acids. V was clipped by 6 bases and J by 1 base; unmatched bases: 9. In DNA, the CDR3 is TGTGCCTGCAAGTTACCGGGACTAGCGGGATCCTACGAGCAGTACTTC. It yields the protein CACKLPGLAGSYEQYF.

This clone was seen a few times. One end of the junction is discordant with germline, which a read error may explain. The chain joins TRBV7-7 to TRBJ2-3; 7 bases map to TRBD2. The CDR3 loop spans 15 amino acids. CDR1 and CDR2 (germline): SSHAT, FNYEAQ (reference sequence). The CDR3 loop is CASSLGGSGADTQYF. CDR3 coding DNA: TGTGCTAGCAGCTTAGGCGGGAGTGGCGCAGATACGCAGTATTTT.

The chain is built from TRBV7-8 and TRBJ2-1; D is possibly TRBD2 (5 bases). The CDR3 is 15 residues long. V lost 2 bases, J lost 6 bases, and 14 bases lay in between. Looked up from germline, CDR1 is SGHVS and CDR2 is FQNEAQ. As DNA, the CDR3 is TGTGCCAGCAGCTTATCTAGCCATCCCCCCAATGAGCAGTTCTTC. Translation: CASSLSSHPPNEQFF. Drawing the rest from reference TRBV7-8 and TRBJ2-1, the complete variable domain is GAGVSQSPRYKVAKRGQDVALRCDPISGHVSLFWYQQALGQGPEFLTYFQNEAQLDKSGLPSDRFFAERPEGSVSTLKIQRTQQEDSAVYLCASSLSSHPPNEQFFGPGTRLTVL.

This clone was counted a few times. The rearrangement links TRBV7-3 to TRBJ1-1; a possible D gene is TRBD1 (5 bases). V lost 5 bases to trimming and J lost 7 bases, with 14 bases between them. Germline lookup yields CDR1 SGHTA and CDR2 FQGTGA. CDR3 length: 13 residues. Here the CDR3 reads CASSPGPGGEAFF. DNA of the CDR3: TGTGCCAGCAGCCCCGGGCCGGGGGGTGAAGCTTTCTTT. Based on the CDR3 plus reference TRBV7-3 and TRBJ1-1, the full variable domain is GAGVSQTPSNKVTEKGKYVELRCDPISGHTALYWYRQSLGQGPEFLIYFQGTGAADDSGLPNDRFFAVRPEGSVSTLKIQRTERGDSAVYLCASSPGPGGEAFFGQGTRLTVV.

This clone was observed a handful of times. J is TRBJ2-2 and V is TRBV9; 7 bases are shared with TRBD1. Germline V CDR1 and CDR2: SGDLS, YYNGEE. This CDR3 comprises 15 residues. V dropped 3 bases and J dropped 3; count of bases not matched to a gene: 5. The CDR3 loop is CASSARQGYTGELFF. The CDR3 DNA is TGTGCCAGCAGCGCAAGACAGGGTTACACCGGGGAGCTGTTTTTT.

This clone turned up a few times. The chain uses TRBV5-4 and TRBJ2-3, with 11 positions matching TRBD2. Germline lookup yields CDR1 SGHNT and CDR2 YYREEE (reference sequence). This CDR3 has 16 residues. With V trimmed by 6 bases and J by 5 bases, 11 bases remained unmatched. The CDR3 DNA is TGTGCCAGCAACTATGCACTAGCGGGGGTTAGAGATACGCAGTATTTT. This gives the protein CASNYALAGVRDTQYF. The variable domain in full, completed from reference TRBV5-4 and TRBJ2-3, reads ETGVTQSPTHLIKTRGQQVTLRCSSQSGHNTVSWYQQALGQGPQFIFQYYREEENGRGNFPPRFSGLQFPNYSSELNVNALELDDSALYLCASNYALAGVRDTQYFGPGTRLTVL.

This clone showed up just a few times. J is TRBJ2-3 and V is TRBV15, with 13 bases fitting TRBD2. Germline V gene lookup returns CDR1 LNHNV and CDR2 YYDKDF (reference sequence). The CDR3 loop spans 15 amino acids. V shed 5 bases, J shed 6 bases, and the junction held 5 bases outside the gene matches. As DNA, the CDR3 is TGTGCCACCAGCGCGGGACTAGCGGGATTGGATACGCAGTATTTT. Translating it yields CATSAGLAGLDTQYF.

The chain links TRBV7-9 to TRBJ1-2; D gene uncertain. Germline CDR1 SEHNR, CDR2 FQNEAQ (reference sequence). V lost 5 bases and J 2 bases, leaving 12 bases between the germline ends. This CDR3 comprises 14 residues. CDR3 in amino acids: CASSRYESNYGYTF. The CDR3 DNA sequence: TGTGCCAGCAGCCGATACGAAAGCAACTATGGCTACACCTTC. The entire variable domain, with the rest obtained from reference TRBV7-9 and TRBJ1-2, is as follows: DTGVSQNPRHKITKRGQNVTFRCDPISEHNRLYWYRQTLGQGPEFLTYFQNEAQLEKSRLLSDRFSAERPKGSFSTLEIQRTEQGDSAMYLCASSRYESNYGYTFGSGTRLTVV.